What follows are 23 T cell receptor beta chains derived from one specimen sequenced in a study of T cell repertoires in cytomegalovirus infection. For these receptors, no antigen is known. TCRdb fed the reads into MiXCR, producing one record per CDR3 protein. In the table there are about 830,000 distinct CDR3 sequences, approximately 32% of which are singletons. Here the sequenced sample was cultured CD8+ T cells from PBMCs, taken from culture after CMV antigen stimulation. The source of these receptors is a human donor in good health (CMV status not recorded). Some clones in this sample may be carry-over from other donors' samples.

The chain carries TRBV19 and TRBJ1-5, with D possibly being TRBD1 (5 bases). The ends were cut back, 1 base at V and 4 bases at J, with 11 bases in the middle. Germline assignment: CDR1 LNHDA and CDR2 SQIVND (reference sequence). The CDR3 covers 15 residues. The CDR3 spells CASSIGRGPNQPQHF. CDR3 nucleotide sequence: TGTGCCAGTAGTATAGGGCGGGGCCCTAATCAGCCCCAGCATTTT.

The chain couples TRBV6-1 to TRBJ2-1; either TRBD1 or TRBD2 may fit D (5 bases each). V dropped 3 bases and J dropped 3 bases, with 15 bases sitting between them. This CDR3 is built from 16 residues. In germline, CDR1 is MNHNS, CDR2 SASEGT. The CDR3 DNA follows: TGTGCCAGCAGTGAGGGTGAGGGGCCACACTACAATGAGCAGTTCTTC. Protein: CASSEGEGPHYNEQFF.

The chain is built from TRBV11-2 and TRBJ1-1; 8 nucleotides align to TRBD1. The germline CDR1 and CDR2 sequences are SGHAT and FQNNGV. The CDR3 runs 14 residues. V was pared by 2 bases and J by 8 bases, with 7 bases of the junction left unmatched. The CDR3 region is CASSLWGTGQEAFF. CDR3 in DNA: TGTGCCAGCAGCTTATGGGGGACAGGACAAGAAGCTTTCTTT.

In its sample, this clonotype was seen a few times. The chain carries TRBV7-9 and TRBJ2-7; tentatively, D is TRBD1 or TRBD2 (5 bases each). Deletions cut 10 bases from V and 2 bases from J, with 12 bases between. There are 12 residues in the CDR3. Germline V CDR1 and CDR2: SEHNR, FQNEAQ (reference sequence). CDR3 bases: TGTGCCACGAAGGGGAGTACCTACGAGCAGTACTTC. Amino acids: CATKGSTYEQYF.

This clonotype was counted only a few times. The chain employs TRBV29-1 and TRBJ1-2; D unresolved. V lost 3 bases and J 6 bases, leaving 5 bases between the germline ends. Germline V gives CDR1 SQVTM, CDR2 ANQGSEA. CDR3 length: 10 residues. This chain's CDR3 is CSVDGDGYTF. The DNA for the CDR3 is TGCAGCGTTGACGGGGATGGCTACACCTTC.

CDR3 in amino acids: CASSERQGNEKLFF. The CDR3 DNA follows: TGTGCCAGCAGTGAACGCCAGGGTAATGAAAAACTGTTTTTT. V is TRBV2 and J is TRBJ1-4, with D perhaps TRBD1 (5 bases). The CDR3 contains 14 residues. Per the germline V gene, CDR1 is SNHLY and CDR2 is FYNNEI. The V end lost 2 bases, the J end lost 4 bases, and 8 bases lay between the germline ends.

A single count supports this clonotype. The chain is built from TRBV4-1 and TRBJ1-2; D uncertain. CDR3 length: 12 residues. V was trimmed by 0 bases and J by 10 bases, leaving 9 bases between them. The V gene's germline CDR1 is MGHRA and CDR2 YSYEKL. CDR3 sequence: CASSQEGRVYTF. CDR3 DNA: TGCGCCAGCAGCCAAGAGGGGAGAGTCTACACCTTC.

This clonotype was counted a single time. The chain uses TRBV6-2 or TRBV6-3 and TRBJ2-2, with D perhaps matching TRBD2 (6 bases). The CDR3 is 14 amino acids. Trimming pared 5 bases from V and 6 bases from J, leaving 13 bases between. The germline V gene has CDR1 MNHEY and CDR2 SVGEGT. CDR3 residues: CASSRLVYAGELFF. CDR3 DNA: TGTGCCAGCAGTAGACTAGTTTATGCCGGGGAGCTGTTTTTT.

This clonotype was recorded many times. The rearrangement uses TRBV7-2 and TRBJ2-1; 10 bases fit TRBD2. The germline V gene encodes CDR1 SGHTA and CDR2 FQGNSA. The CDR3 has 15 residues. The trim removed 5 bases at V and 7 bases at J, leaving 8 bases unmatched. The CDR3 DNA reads TGTGCCAGCAGCCTCAGCGGGGGGGCTATTAATGAGCAGTTCTTC. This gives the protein CASSLSGGAINEQFF.

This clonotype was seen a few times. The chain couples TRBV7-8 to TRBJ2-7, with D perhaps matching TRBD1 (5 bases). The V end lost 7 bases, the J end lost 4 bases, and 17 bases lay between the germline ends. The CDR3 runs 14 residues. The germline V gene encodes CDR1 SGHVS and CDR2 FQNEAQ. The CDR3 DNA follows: TGTGCCAGCACCAGAGGAAGGGGCGGTTACGAGCAGTACTTC. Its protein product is CASTRGRGGYEQYF. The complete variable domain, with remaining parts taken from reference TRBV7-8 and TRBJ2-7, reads GAGVSQSPRYKVAKRGQDVALRCDPISGHVSLFWYQQALGQGPEFLTYFQNEAQLDKSGLPSDRFFAERPEGSVSTLKIQRTQQEDSAVYLCASTRGRGGYEQYFGPGTRLTVT.

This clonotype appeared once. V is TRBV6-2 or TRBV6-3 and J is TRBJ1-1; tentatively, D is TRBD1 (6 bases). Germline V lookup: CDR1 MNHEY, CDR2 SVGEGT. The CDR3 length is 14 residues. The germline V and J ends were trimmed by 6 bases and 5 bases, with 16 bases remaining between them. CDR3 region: CASRDRPYITEAFF. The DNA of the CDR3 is TGTGCCAGCAGAGACAGGCCCTACATAACTGAAGCTTTCTTT.

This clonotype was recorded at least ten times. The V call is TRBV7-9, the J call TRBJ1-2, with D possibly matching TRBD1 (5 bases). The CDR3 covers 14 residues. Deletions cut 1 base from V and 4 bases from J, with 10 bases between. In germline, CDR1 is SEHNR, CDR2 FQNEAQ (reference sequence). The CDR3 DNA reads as TGTGCCAGCAGCTTAGTGTCTGGGACCTATGGCTACACCTTC. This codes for CASSLVSGTYGYTF.

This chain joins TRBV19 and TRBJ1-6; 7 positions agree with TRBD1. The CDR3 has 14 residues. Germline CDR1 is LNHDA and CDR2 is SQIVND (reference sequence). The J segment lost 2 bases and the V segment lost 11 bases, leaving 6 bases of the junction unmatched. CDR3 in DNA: TGTGCCGGTGGGGACAGCACCTATAATTCACCCCTCCACTTT. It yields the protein CAGGDSTYNSPLHF.

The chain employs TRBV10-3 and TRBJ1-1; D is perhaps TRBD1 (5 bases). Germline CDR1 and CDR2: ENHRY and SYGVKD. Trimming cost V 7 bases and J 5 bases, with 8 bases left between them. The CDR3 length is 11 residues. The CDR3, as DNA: TGTGCCATCAACTCAGGGACTGAAGCTTTCTTT. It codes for CAINSGTEAFF.

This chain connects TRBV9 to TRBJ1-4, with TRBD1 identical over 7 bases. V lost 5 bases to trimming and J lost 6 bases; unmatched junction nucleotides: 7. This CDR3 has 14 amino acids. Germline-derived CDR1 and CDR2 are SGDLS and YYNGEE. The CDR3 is CASSTGAQDEKLFF. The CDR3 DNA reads TGTGCCAGCAGTACAGGGGCCCAGGATGAAAAACTGTTTTTT.

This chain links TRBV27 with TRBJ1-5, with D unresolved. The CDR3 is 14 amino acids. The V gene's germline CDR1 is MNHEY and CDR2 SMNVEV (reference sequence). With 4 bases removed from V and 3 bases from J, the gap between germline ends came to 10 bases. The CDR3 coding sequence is TGTGCCAGCAGTTATGGAGGGTACAATCAGCCCCAGCATTTT. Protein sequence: CASSYGGYNQPQHF.

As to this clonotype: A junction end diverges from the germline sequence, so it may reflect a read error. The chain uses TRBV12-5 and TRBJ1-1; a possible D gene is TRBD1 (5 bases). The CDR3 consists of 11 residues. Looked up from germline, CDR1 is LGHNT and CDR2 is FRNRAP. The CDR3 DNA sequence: TGTGCTAGTGGTTTGGTCGAGGGGCCCCACTTT. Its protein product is CASGLVEGPHF.

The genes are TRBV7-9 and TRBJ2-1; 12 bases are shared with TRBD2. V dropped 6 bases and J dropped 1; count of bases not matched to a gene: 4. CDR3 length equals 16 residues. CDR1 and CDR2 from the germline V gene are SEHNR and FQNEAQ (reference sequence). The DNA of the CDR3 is TGTGCCAGCAGTCCTAGCGGGGGGGAGTCCTACAATGAGCAGTTCTTC. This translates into CASSPSGGESYNEQFF.

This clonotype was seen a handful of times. This CDR3 is CASSSGLAGRGEQFF. The CDR3 bases are TGTGCCAGCAGCTCGGGACTAGCCGGTAGGGGTGAGCAGTTCTTC. The rearrangement uses TRBV6-2 or TRBV6-3 and TRBJ2-1; TRBD2 agrees at 9 bases. The CDR3 spans 15 residues. V lost 6 bases to trimming and J lost 9 bases; unmatched junction nucleotides: 12. Per the germline V gene, CDR1 is MNHEY and CDR2 is SVGEGT.

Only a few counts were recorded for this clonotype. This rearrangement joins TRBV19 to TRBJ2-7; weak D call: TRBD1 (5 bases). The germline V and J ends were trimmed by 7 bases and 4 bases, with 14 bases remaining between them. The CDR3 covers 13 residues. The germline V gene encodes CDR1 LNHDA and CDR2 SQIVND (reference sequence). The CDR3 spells CASKVKGVYEQYV. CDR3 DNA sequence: TGTGCCAGTAAGGTGAAAGGGGTATACGAGCAGTACGTC.

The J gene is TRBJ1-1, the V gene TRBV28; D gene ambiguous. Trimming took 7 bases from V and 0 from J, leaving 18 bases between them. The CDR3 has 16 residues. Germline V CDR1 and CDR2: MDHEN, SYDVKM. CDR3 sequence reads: CASIIGSDRMNTEAFF. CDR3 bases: TGTGCCAGCATAATAGGGTCGGATCGGATGAACACTGAAGCTTTCTTT.

CDR3 protein: CASSEMGSGQPQHF. DNA of the CDR3: TGTGCCAGCAGTGAAATGGGTTCCGGTCAGCCCCAGCATTTT. J is TRBJ1-5 and V is TRBV6-1, with no clear D. Germline V CDR1 and CDR2: MNHNS, SASEGT. Deletions cut 2 bases from V and 6 bases from J, with 11 bases between. This CDR3 has 14 amino acids.

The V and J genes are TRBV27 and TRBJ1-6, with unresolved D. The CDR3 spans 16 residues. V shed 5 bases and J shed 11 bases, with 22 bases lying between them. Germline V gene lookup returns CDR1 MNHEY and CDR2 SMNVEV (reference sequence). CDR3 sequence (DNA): TGTGCCAGCAGTCCTTATCCCGGGCCGCCCAGAGCACCCCTCCACTTT. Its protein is CASSPYPGPPRAPLHF.